Here is one T cell receptor beta chain with its context. This sample was included in a study of T-cell memory formation after mild COVID-19. Whole-study context: The TCR clusters were mostly specific to one donor.

The CDR3 length is 17 residues. J lost 1 base, V lost 3 bases, and 7 bases had no gene match. The germline V gene encodes CDR1 SNHLY and CDR2 FYNNEI. MiXCR, applied by TCRdb to the 5' RACE reads, yields one record per CDR3 protein. Here the sample spans roughly 610,000 distinct CDR3 sequences, 15% to 20% being singletons. The sequence was obtained from an adult woman who had mild COVID-19 (a few samples of this study predate the infection). Cell type and time point are not known. Input material: PBMCs or a T cell subset sorted from them (not recorded which). The chain uses TRBV2 and TRBJ2-2, with 8 bases matching TRBD2. The CDR3 nucleotides are TGTGCCAGCAGTGAGGCAGCGGGAGTAGGGAACACCGGGGAGCTGTTTTTT. This encodes CASSEAAGVGNTGELFF.